Following are 25 T cell receptor beta chains from one sample sequenced in a study of regulatory T cells in long-lasting Graves disease. Described time point: newly diagnosed GD, antithyroid drugs for less than 3 months. The TCR library was made from RNA extracted from PBMCs. To make TCR beta libraries, researchers used iRepertoire HTBI primers and Arm-PCR of CDR3 regions. TCRdb recomputed calls from the multiplex PCR reads with MiXCR, one row per CDR3 protein. Seen here are fewer than 550,000 distinct CDR3 sequences, about 16% observed once, and the top ten hold around 25%. The same sample was also used in a study of T cells in Graves' hyperthyroidism and ophthalmopathy.

This sample comprised peripheral blood mononuclear cells (PBMCs), obtained at new diagnosis, from a patient treated with antithyroid drugs. These receptors came from a woman aged 35 to 59 with Graves disease.

The chain recombines TRBV19 with TRBJ1-5; D remains unclear. The V end was cut by 6 bases, the J end by 2 bases, with 11 bases between. The CDR3 extends over 14 amino acids. Germline-derived CDR1 and CDR2 are LNHDA and SQIVND (reference sequence). CDR3: CASRDPGGNQPQHF. CDR3 coding DNA: TGTGCCAGTAGGGATCCAGGCGGCAATCAGCCCCAGCATTTT.

This clonotype was picked up a small number of times. The genes are TRBV25-1 and TRBJ2-1; D tentatively reads TRBD1 or TRBD2 (5 bases each). This CDR3 comprises 15 residues. Germline values: CDR1 MGHDK, CDR2 SYGVNS. The V and J ends lost 3 bases and 9 bases respectively, with 18 bases between them. The CDR3 sequence is CASSDRDLVSREQFF. CDR3 sequence (DNA): TGTGCCAGCAGTGACCGGGACCTAGTGTCCCGTGAGCAGTTCTTC. The whole variable domain, remainder taken from reference TRBV25-1 and TRBJ2-1, is EADIYQTPRYLVIGTGKKITLECSQTMGHDKMYWYQQDPGMELHLIHYSYGVNSTEKGDLSSESTVSRIRTEHFPLTLESARPSHTSQYLCASSDRDLVSREQFFGPGTRLTVL.

This clonotype was recorded a few times. The genes are TRBV2 and TRBJ1-2, with 8 bases aligning to TRBD1. Per the germline V gene, CDR1 is SNHLY and CDR2 is FYNNEI. V lost 10 bases and J lost 2; bases outside the gene matches: 18. This CDR3 spans 17 amino acids. The CDR3 DNA is TGTGCCAACCTGGGCCGGGACAGGACTCCAATGAACTATGGCTACACCTTC. This gives the protein CANLGRDRTPMNYGYTF.

This clonotype was recorded a few times. CDR3 protein: CAWSVPGSDTQYF. The CDR3 nucleotides read TGTGCCTGGAGTGTACCGGGGTCAGATACGCAGTATTTT. The chain has TRBV30 and TRBJ2-3, with TRBD2 as a possible D gene (5 bases). The CDR3 is 13 amino acids. Germline loops: CDR1 GTSNPN, CDR2 SVGIG (reference sequence). The V end was cut by 0 bases, the J end by 4 bases, with 8 bases between. Supplemented by reference TRBV30 and TRBJ2-3, the full variable domain reads SQTIHQWPATLVQPVGSPLSLECTVEGTSNPNLYWYRQAAGRGLQLLFYSVGIGQISSEVPQNLSASRPQDRQFILSSKKLLLSDSGFYLCAWSVPGSDTQYFGPGTRLTVL.

This clonotype was seen repeatedly, ten times or more. This sequence joins TRBV6-1 and TRBJ1-4; D is perhaps TRBD1 (5 bases). The CDR3 is made up of 16 amino acids. V lost 0 bases and J lost 8, with 16 bases in between. The germline gives CDR1 MNHNS, CDR2 SASEGT. The CDR3 sequence: CASSEASGDPFEKLFF. As DNA, the CDR3 is TGTGCCAGCAGTGAAGCGTCGGGGGACCCGTTCGAAAAACTGTTTTTT.

This clonotype was counted ten times or more. The chain couples TRBV6-1 to TRBJ1-2, with D maybe TRBD1 (5 bases). The V end lost 8 bases, the J end lost 2 bases, and 15 bases lay between the germline ends. The CDR3 runs 14 residues. Germline assignment: CDR1 MNHNS and CDR2 SASEGT. The CDR3, as DNA: TGTGCCAGCGGGGTGGGGCAGTTGAACTATGGCTACACCTTC. This codes for CASGVGQLNYGYTF.

This clonotype was recorded at least ten times. J is TRBJ2-1 and V is TRBV6-5; D might be TRBD1 (6 bases). Trimming stripped 2 bases from V and 4 bases from J, with 6 bases between. The CDR3 runs 13 residues. Germline lookup yields CDR1 MNHEY and CDR2 SVGAGI. The CDR3 bases are TGTGCCAGCAGTTACGACAGGTACAATGAGCAGTTCTTC. As protein: CASSYDRYNEQFF.

This clonotype was detected many times. The V and J genes are TRBV11-2 and TRBJ2-2; the D gene is possibly TRBD1 (5 bases). V lost 3 bases, J lost 0 bases, and 8 bases lay in between. This CDR3 comprises 15 residues. Per germline, CDR1 SGHAT and CDR2 FQNNGV. CDR3 amino acids: CASSFTGANTGELFF. For the CDR3, the DNA is TGTGCCAGCAGCTTTACAGGAGCGAACACCGGGGAGCTGTTTTTT.

This clonotype was observed many times. This chain joins TRBV29-1 and TRBJ2-3; TRBD1 or TRBD2 may be the D gene (5 bases each). The germline V gene encodes CDR1 SQVTM and CDR2 ANQGSEA. This CDR3 is built from 15 residues. V was shortened by 0 bases and J by 2 bases, with 12 bases between the two germline ends. CDR3 nucleotide sequence: TGCAGCGTTGAAGATGTGGGACCGCTCACAGATACGCAGTATTTT. It specifies CSVEDVGPLTDTQYF.

The chain couples TRBV6-9 to TRBJ2-2; possibly TRBD1 for D (6 bases). Trimming removed 3 bases at V and 6 bases at J, with 14 bases between. This CDR3 region has 15 residues. Germline CDR1 and CDR2: MNHGY and SVAAGI. For the CDR3, the DNA is TGTGCCAGCAGTTACACCGGACAGAGGGCCGGGGAGCTGTTTTTT. This sequence encodes CASSYTGQRAGELFF.

This chain uses TRBV5-4 with TRBJ2-7; D remains ambiguous. The germline CDR1 and CDR2 sequences are SGHNT and YYREEE (reference sequence). With 0 bases removed from V and 0 bases from J, the gap between germline ends came to 7 bases. CDR3 size: 14 residues. For the CDR3, the DNA is TGTGCCAGCAGCTTGGTACCCTTCTCCTACGAGCAGTACTTC. Encoded protein: CASSLVPFSYEQYF.

The chain recombines TRBV25-1 with TRBJ2-1; 7 bases match TRBD2. V dropped 2 bases and J dropped 6; count of bases not matched to a gene: 16. The CDR3 length is 18 residues. Germline V gene data show CDR1 as MGHDK and CDR2 as SYGVNS. The CDR3 nucleotides read TGTGCCAGCAGTGAAAAAGTCCCTGGACTAGAACGTGGCAATGAGCAGTTCTTC. Its translation is CASSEKVPGLERGNEQFF.

The genes are TRBV7-8 and TRBJ2-4, with 12 bases that match TRBD2. J was trimmed by 0 bases and V by 5 bases; bases with no gene match: 11. Germline V gene data show CDR1 as SGHVS and CDR2 as FQNEAQ. The CDR3 sequence is 19 residues long. In DNA, the CDR3 is TGTGCCAGCAGCCACGCACTAGCGGGGGGTCCACTAGCCAAAAACATTCAGTACTTC. Protein product: CASSHALAGGPLAKNIQYF.

This clonotype was picked up a small number of times. This chain connects TRBV12-5 to TRBJ2-3; 11 nucleotides line up with TRBD2. This CDR3 region has 21 residues. Per the germline V gene, CDR1 is LGHNT and CDR2 is FRNRAP. V shed 1 base, J shed 0 bases, and the junction held 15 bases outside the gene matches. The CDR3 loop reads CASGLGKPTSGDSSSTDTQYF. The CDR3 nucleotides are TGTGCTAGTGGTTTGGGCAAACCGACTAGCGGGGATTCTTCTAGCACAGATACGCAGTATTTT.

Of note for this clonotype: This clone may be a read error of a much larger clone one base away. The CDR3 loop is CASSEGGVPAGYTF. CDR3 nucleotides: TGTGCCAGCAGTGAGGGGGGGGTGCCGGCCGGCTACACCTTC. This rearrangement joins TRBV6-1 to TRBJ1-2, with a possible D match to TRBD1 (5 bases). Germline CDR1 is MNHNS and CDR2 is SASEGT. The ends were cut back, 3 bases at V and 8 bases at J, with 16 bases in the middle. The CDR3 contains 14 residues.

The chain employs TRBV12-3 or TRBV12-4 and TRBJ1-1; unclear D gene. Trimming pared 3 bases from V and 1 base from J, leaving 9 bases between. This CDR3 is built from 14 residues. The CDR3 here is CASSLVSPNTEAFF. Written as DNA, the CDR3 is TGTGCCAGCAGTTTGGTCTCGCCGAACACTGAAGCTTTCTTT.

This clonotype was seen a handful of times. The chain joins TRBV19 to TRBJ1-5; a possible D gene is TRBD1 (6 bases). The V gene lost 6 bases and the J gene lost 3 bases, with 12 bases spanning the gap. CDR1 is LNHDA, CDR2 SQIVND, per germline (reference sequence). The CDR3 consists of 14 residues. In DNA form, the CDR3 reads TGTGCCAGTAGGCCAGGGGCTTACAATCAGCCCCAGCATTTT. Protein sequence: CASRPGAYNQPQHF.

This clonotype was seen ten or more times. The chain links TRBV11-2 to TRBJ2-7; 8 nucleotides agree with TRBD1. Germline V lookup: CDR1 SGHAT, CDR2 FQNNGV. With V trimmed by 6 bases and J by 3 bases, 10 bases remained unmatched. The CDR3 extends over 15 amino acids. This CDR3 reads CASSSQTGEVYEQYF. CDR3 in DNA: TGTGCCAGCAGTTCTCAGACAGGGGAAGTCTACGAGCAGTACTTC.

About this clonotype: This may arise from a read error, as a much more abundant clone is one base away. This chain uses TRBV30 with TRBJ1-5, with D perhaps TRBD1 (5 bases). V lost 1 base, J lost 6 bases, and 10 bases lay in between. The germline V gene has CDR1 GTSNPN and CDR2 SVGIG (reference sequence). The CDR3 consists of 13 residues. CDR3 sequence: CAWSGQLGQPQHF. The DNA for the CDR3 is TGTGCCTGGAGTGGACAGTTAGGTCAGCCCCAGCATTTT.

The chain joins TRBV20-1 to TRBJ2-3; the D gene is possibly TRBD2 (6 bases). The V gene lost 3 bases and the J gene lost 0 bases, with 10 bases spanning the gap. The CDR3 sequence is 14 residues long. Germline V CDR1 and CDR2: DFQATT, SNEGSKA (reference sequence). The CDR3 is CSARASASTDTQYF. In DNA form, the CDR3 reads TGCAGTGCTAGGGCTAGCGCTAGCACAGATACGCAGTATTTT.

The chain couples TRBV5-1 to TRBJ1-6; TRBD1 is a possible D gene (5 bases). V lost 0 bases to trimming and J lost 13 bases, with 20 bases between them. The CDR3 consists of 16 residues. Germline V gene lookup returns CDR1 SGHRS and CDR2 YFSETQ. Here the CDR3 DNA reads TGCGCCAGCAGCTTGGATGTAAGGGCCAGGGACTCTCCCCTCCACTTT. Translating it yields CASSLDVRARDSPLHF. Based on the CDR3 plus reference TRBV5-1 and TRBJ1-6, the full variable domain is KAGVTQTPRYLIKTRGQQVTLSCSPISGHRSVSWYQQTPGQGLQFLFEYFSETQRNKGNFPGRFSGRQFSNSRSEMNVSTLELGDSALYLCASSLDVRARDSPLHFGNGTRLTVT.

This clonotype has at least ten counts. The rearrangement joins TRBV5-1 to TRBJ2-1; 9 bases are a match to TRBD2. The V and J ends lost 2 bases and 10 bases, in that order; junction bases with no gene match: 13. This CDR3 spans 16 amino acids. Germline CDR1 and CDR2: SGHRS and YFSETQ. As DNA, the CDR3 is TGCGCCAGCAGCTTAGAGCCTAGCGGGGCCTCTGAGGAGCAGTTCTTC. Translation gives CASSLEPSGASEEQFF.

This chain links TRBV10-3 with TRBJ1-6; TRBD1 might be the D (5 bases). Germline V lookup: CDR1 ENHRY, CDR2 SYGVKD. This CDR3 comprises 14 residues. The V and J ends lost 3 bases and 7 bases respectively, with 10 bases between them. CDR3 sequence reads: CAISEGAGNSPLHF. CDR3 sequence (DNA): TGTGCCATCAGTGAAGGGGCCGGGAATTCACCCCTCCACTTT.

The gene calls are TRBV18 and TRBJ2-5; TRBD2 is a possible D gene (6 bases). The germline CDR1 and CDR2 sequences are KGHSH and LQKENI. The CDR3 runs 18 residues. Trimming stripped 2 bases from V and 2 bases from J, with 21 bases between. The CDR3 sequence is CASSPEGGRGRIQETQYF. CDR3 nucleotide sequence: TGTGCCAGCTCACCAGAGGGAGGTAGGGGAAGGATTCAAGAGACCCAGTACTTC.

Remarks on this clonotype: Germline is not matched at one junction end, which may reflect a read error. V usage is TRBV3-1 and J usage is TRBJ2-7; no firm D call. The CDR3 length is 13 residues. Germline lookup yields CDR1 LGHDT and CDR2 YNNKEL (reference sequence). CDR3 sequence (DNA): TGTGCCAGCGGCCAAATGGTATCCTACGAGCAGTACTTC. This sequence encodes CASGQMVSYEQYF.